The 29 T cell receptor beta chains below all came from one sample that was sequenced in a study of blood T cell repertoires in COVID-19 (dated by TCRdb to the early 2020s). The library was prepared using the immunoSEQ multiplex PCR assay. Drawn from immuneACCESS, this table holds only the in-frame rearrangements with V and J called that TCRdb kept. Clones are partly lost; checked studies trace under half to an unresolved V gene and leave the rest unexplained. This sample comprises about 190,000 clones, 80% to 85% of them detected only once. The ten largest clones capture about 6.5% of the sample. Specimen: peripheral blood. All receptors derive from a woman aged 40 to 50 with acute or convalescent COVID-19.

J is TRBJ2-1 and V is TRBV5-1, with 7 nucleotides matching TRBD2. The CDR3 totals 16 residues. Per germline, CDR1 SGHRS and CDR2 YFSETQ. The V and J ends lost 0 bases and 3 bases, in that order; junction bases with no gene match: 6. The CDR3 region has the DNA TGCGCCAGCAGCTTGGAGGCGGGAGAGGTCTACAATGAGCAGTTCTTC. It codes for CASSLEAGEVYNEQFF.

This chain connects TRBV7-3 to TRBJ1-2; 11 positions match TRBD1. This CDR3 has 14 amino acids. J lost 7 bases, V lost 2 bases, and 3 bases had no gene match. CDR1 and CDR2 (germline): SGHTA, FQGTGA. The CDR3: CASSLAGTGGGYTF. The DNA for the CDR3 is TGTGCCAGCAGCTTAGCCGGGACAGGGGGTGGCTACACCTTC.

The rearrangement uses TRBV7-2 and TRBJ2-1; 12 nucleotides align to TRBD2. Germline V gives CDR1 SGHTA, CDR2 FQGNSA. V was pared by 1 base and J by 5 bases, with 6 bases of the junction left unmatched. This CDR3 has 17 residues. The CDR3 DNA is TGTGCCAGCAGCTTAGTCGAGGGACTAGCGGGCAACAATGAGCAGTTCTTC. It yields the protein CASSLVEGLAGNNEQFF.

This clone was found once. The CDR3: CATRNDDMSEKLFF. The CDR3 DNA sequence: TGTGCCACGAGAAACGACGACATGAGTGAAAAACTGTTTTTT. This chain joins TRBV10-3 and TRBJ1-4, with D unresolved. CDR3 size: 14 residues. The V and J ends lost 10 bases and 7 bases respectively, with 19 bases between them. Germline V gene sequence: CDR1 ENHRY, CDR2 SYGVKD.

V gene TRBV3-1 (or the pseudogene TRBV3-2) combines with J gene TRBJ2-7; a possible D gene is TRBD2 (5 bases). The germline V gene encodes CDR1 LGHDT and CDR2 YNNKEL (reference sequence). The V gene lost 1 base and the J gene lost 8 bases, with 21 bases spanning the gap. The CDR3 totals 16 residues. The CDR3 here is CASSQGSDGGLSQQYF. CDR3 in DNA: TGTGCCAGCAGCCAAGGTTCGGACGGAGGACTGTCCCAGCAGTACTTC.

This clone was observed a single time. The chain's CDR3 is CASSLSSGAADTQYF. For the CDR3, the DNA is TGTGCCAGCTCACTAAGTAGCGGGGCGGCCGATACGCAGTATTTT. The chain uses TRBV18 and TRBJ2-3; 8 bases match TRBD2. The ends lost 4 bases at V and 6 bases at J; junction bases unmatched: 9. The germline gives CDR1 KGHSH, CDR2 LQKENI. The CDR3 covers 15 residues.

The rearrangement uses TRBV19 and TRBJ2-5; maybe TRBD1 (6 bases). Germline V lookup: CDR1 LNHDA, CDR2 SQIVND (reference sequence). V lost 3 bases and J lost 5, with 10 bases in between. The CDR3 has 13 amino acids. The CDR3 DNA reads TGTGCCAGTAGTATCCAGGGGAGTGAGACCCAGTACTTC. Translated, it gives CASSIQGSETQYF. The full variable domain, in which reference TRBV19 and TRBJ2-5 provide the parts outside the CDR3, is DGGITQSPKYLFRKEGQNVTLSCEQNLNHDAMYWYRQDPGQGLRLIYYSQIVNDFQKGDIAEGYSVSREKKESFPLTVTSAQKNPTAFYLCASSIQGSETQYFGPGTRLLVL.

This clone was detected only a few times. The rearrangement uses TRBV9 and TRBJ1-3; 7 bases agree with TRBD1. Per the germline V gene, CDR1 is SGDLS and CDR2 is YYNGEE. There are 17 residues in the CDR3. V was pared by 3 bases and J by 2 bases, with 11 bases of the junction left unmatched. CDR3 coding DNA: TGTGCCAGCAGCGCGTCGAAAATTGACAGGGCTGGAAACACCATATATTTT. This codes for CASSASKIDRAGNTIYF.

This chain connects TRBV28 to TRBJ1-4; tentative D call: TRBD1 (5 bases). The CDR3 sequence is 15 residues long. The germline gives CDR1 MDHEN, CDR2 SYDVKM. The germline V and J ends were trimmed by 2 bases and 3 bases, with 10 bases remaining between them. The CDR3 protein is CASSLGPGANEKLFF. CDR3 nucleotides: TGTGCCAGCAGTTTAGGGCCGGGGGCTAATGAAAAACTGTTTTTT.

The V call is TRBV28, the J call TRBJ2-7; D might be TRBD2 (5 bases). The V and J ends lost 7 bases and 3 bases respectively, with 13 bases between them. The CDR3 sequence is 13 residues long. From germline, CDR1 is MDHEN and CDR2 SYDVKM. CDR3 amino acids: CASTQAGYYEQYF. CDR3 coding DNA: TGTGCCAGCACTCAGGCGGGTTACTACGAGCAGTACTTC. The complete variable domain, with remaining parts taken from reference TRBV28 and TRBJ2-7, reads DVKVTQSSRYLVKRTGEKVFLECVQDMDHENMFWYRQDPGLGLRLIYFSYDVKMKEKGDIPEGYSVSREKKERFSLILESASTNQTSMYLCASTQAGYYEQYFGPGTRLTVT.

This sequence joins TRBV7-9 and TRBJ2-2; D is ambiguous. Trimming cost V 0 bases and J 7 bases, with 12 bases left between them. Looked up from germline, CDR1 is SEHNR and CDR2 is FQNEAQ (reference sequence). There are 15 residues in the CDR3. DNA of the CDR3: TGTGCCAGCAGCTTAGCTCTCGCGCGGATCGGGGAGCTGTTTTTT. It specifies CASSLALARIGELFF. Together with reference TRBV7-9 and TRBJ2-2, the CDR3 gives the full variable domain: DTGVSQNPRHKITKRGQNVTFRCDPISEHNRLYWYRQTLGQGPEFLTYFQNEAQLEKSRLLSDRFSAERPKGSFSTLEIQRTEQGDSAMYLCASSLALARIGELFFGEGSRLTVL.

This chain joins TRBV19 and TRBJ1-5; 7 nucleotides align to TRBD1. Germline loops: CDR1 LNHDA, CDR2 SQIVND (reference sequence). The CDR3 has 16 residues. Trimming at V came to 5 bases and at J to 4 bases, leaving 11 bases not matched to a gene. The CDR3 loop is CASSGFTGQLNQPQHF. The CDR3 DNA is TGTGCCAGTAGTGGTTTTACGGGACAGCTGAATCAGCCCCAGCATTTT.

The chain uses TRBV29-1 and TRBJ1-3; 10 positions match TRBD1. Germline CDR1 is SQVTM and CDR2 is ANQGSEA. The CDR3 is 15 amino acids. V lost 4 bases to trimming and J lost 0 bases; unmatched junction nucleotides: 3. This CDR3 is CSVGTGGSSGNTIYF. DNA of the CDR3: TGCAGCGTTGGGACAGGGGGTAGCTCTGGAAACACCATATATTTT.

The J gene is TRBJ2-2, the V gene TRBV19; tentative D call: TRBD1 (6 bases). The V gene lost 4 bases and the J gene lost 5 bases, with 11 bases spanning the gap. CDR1 is LNHDA, CDR2 SQIVND, per germline (reference sequence). The CDR3 has 14 amino acids. This chain's CDR3 is CASSTTGMTGELFF. The CDR3 bases are TGTGCCAGTAGTACTACAGGGATGACCGGGGAGCTGTTTTTT.

This clone occurred a few times. The chain uses TRBV30 and TRBJ1-1; possible D gene TRBD1, 6 bases. Trimming shortened V by 2 bases and J by 5 bases, and 15 bases separated the two germline ends. Germline V gives CDR1 GTSNPN, CDR2 SVGIG (reference sequence). The CDR3 spans 14 residues. Written as DNA, the CDR3 is TGTGCCTGGAGTCCAGCGATAAGGGGGACTGAAGCTTTCTTT. Its translation is CAWSPAIRGTEAFF.

This chain uses TRBV6-1 with TRBJ1-3; 11 bases fit TRBD1. The length of the CDR3 is 17 residues. Germline V gene sequence: CDR1 MNHNS, CDR2 SASEGT. Germline trimming cut 4 bases from V and 2 bases from J; bases unmatched to any gene: 7. The CDR3 bases are TGTGCCAGCAGTGTATCCGGGACAGGGGGAGCTGGAAACACCATATATTTT. Translating it yields CASSVSGTGGAGNTIYF.

The V call is TRBV7-2, the J call TRBJ1-5; 7 nucleotides match TRBD1. The CDR3 contains 14 residues. The germline gives CDR1 SGHTA, CDR2 FQGNSA. V shed 3 bases, J shed 5 bases, and the junction held 4 bases outside the gene matches. The CDR3, as DNA: TGTGCCAGCAGCTTCTTCACAGGGGATCAGCCCCAGCATTTT. It encodes CASSFFTGDQPQHF. Together with reference TRBV7-2 and TRBJ1-5, the CDR3 gives the full variable domain: GAGVSQSPSNKVTEKGKDVELRCDPISGHTALYWYRQSLGQGLEFLIYFQGNSAPDKSGLPSDRFSAERTGGSVSTLTIQRTQQEDSAVYLCASSFFTGDQPQHFGDGTRLSIL.

This clone has only one observation. J is TRBJ1-4 and V is TRBV5-6, with D maybe TRBD1 (6 bases). Germline CDR1 reads SGHDT; CDR2 reads YYEEEE. The V and J ends lost 5 bases and 7 bases respectively, with 21 bases between them. This CDR3 contains 16 residues. The CDR3 sequence is CASSSRLAGVTEKLFF. The DNA of the CDR3 is TGTGCCAGCAGTTCCCGGTTGGCAGGGGTTACTGAAAAACTGTTTTTT.

V usage is TRBV9 and J usage is TRBJ1-4; a possible D gene is TRBD1 (6 bases). Germline-derived CDR1 and CDR2 are SGDLS and YYNGEE. V was clipped by 4 bases and J by 4 bases, with 14 bases between them. This CDR3 is built from 15 residues. CDR3 sequence: CASSIQGQFNEKLFF. DNA of the CDR3: TGTGCCAGCAGCATCCAAGGACAGTTTAATGAAAAACTGTTTTTT.

The V call is TRBV5-6, the J call TRBJ1-2, with a weak D call TRBD1 (6 bases). The CDR3 totals 15 residues. The V and J ends lost 4 bases and 6 bases respectively, with 19 bases between them. Germline CDR1 is SGHDT and CDR2 is YYEEEE. CDR3 coding DNA: TGTGCCAGCAGCCGACCAACAACAGGGAAGGATGGCTACACCTTC. It translates to CASSRPTTGKDGYTF.

The CDR3 DNA reads TGTGCCATGGGACAGGGTATTCCAGATACGCAGTATTTT. This encodes CAMGQGIPDTQYF. The genes are TRBV10-3 and TRBJ2-3; TRBD1 agrees at 9 bases. Germline V gene sequence: CDR1 ENHRY, CDR2 SYGVKD. V lost 9 bases and J lost 4; bases outside the gene matches: 5. The CDR3 spans 13 residues.

The rearrangement uses TRBV2 and TRBJ1-5; D call uncertain. The CDR3 has 14 residues. V dropped 5 bases and J dropped 5 bases, with 13 bases sitting between them. Germline V CDR1 and CDR2: SNHLY, FYNNEI. CDR3 residues: CASSYMAGDQPQHF. The CDR3 DNA sequence: TGTGCCAGCAGTTACATGGCGGGAGATCAGCCCCAGCATTTT.

The chain recombines TRBV11-2 with TRBJ2-5, with D uncertain. Trimming pared 1 base from V and 2 bases from J, leaving 8 bases between. Germline CDR1 is SGHAT and CDR2 is FQNNGV. This CDR3 has 14 residues. The CDR3 reads CASSLASGQETQYF. CDR3 nucleotide sequence: TGTGCCAGCAGCTTAGCGTCCGGTCAAGAGACCCAGTACTTC.

V is TRBV12-3 or TRBV12-4 and J is TRBJ1-2, with D possibly matching TRBD1 (5 bases). The CDR3 totals 12 residues. Between the trimmed V and J ends, which lost 5 bases and 6 bases, there was a span of 10 bases. This chain's CDR3 is CASSLQVHGYTF. The DNA of the CDR3 is TGTGCCAGCAGTCTACAGGTCCATGGCTACACCTTC.

The V and J genes are TRBV3-1 (or the pseudogene TRBV3-2) and TRBJ2-1; 12 bases are a match to TRBD2. CDR1 and CDR2 (germline): LGHDT, YNNKEL (reference sequence). Trimming at V came to 2 bases and at J to 10 bases, leaving 3 bases not matched to a gene. The CDR3 covers 14 residues. The CDR3 DNA reads TGTGCCAGCAGCCAACTAGCGGGAGGGGGGGAGCAGTTCTTC. It is translated as CASSQLAGGGEQFF.

The count of this clone is one. This rearrangement joins TRBV3-1 (or the pseudogene TRBV3-2) to TRBJ1-1, with TRBD1 identical over 7 bases. V lost 3 bases to trimming and J lost 7 bases; unmatched junction nucleotides: 8. CDR3 size: 14 residues. The germline gives CDR1 LGHDT, CDR2 YNNKEL (reference sequence). CDR3 region: CASSQRGRGGEAFF. The CDR3 region has the DNA TGTGCCAGCAGCCAGAGGGGGCGGGGAGGTGAAGCTTTCTTT.

This clone was observed a single time. The chain is built from TRBV5-8 and TRBJ2-7; 8 bases are shared with TRBD2. J gave up 2 bases and V 4 bases, and 2 bases lay outside the gene matches. The CDR3 totals 13 residues. Per the germline V gene, CDR1 is SGHTS and CDR2 is YDEGEE. CDR3 loop: CASSVGRAYEQYF. In DNA form, the CDR3 reads TGTGCCAGCAGCGTCGGGAGGGCCTACGAGCAGTACTTC.

This chain connects TRBV24-1 to TRBJ1-1; TRBD1 aligns across 11 bases. Germline V gene data show CDR1 as KGHDR and CDR2 as SFDVKD. This CDR3 is built from 14 residues. The trim removed 3 bases at V and 6 bases at J, leaving 2 bases unmatched. Here the CDR3 reads CATSDGQGASEAFF. In nucleotides, the CDR3 is TGTGCCACCAGTGATGGACAGGGGGCATCTGAAGCTTTCTTT.

This clone was detected a few times. V is TRBV6-4 and J is TRBJ1-6, with D perhaps matching TRBD1 (6 bases). The CDR3 is made up of 15 amino acids. V lost 0 bases, J lost 7 bases, and 10 bases lay in between. The germline V gene has CDR1 MRHNA and CDR2 SNTAGT. The CDR3 sequence is CASSDSTGGNSPLHF. The CDR3 DNA follows: TGTGCCAGCAGTGACTCGACAGGCGGGAATTCACCCCTCCACTTT.